One T cell receptor beta chain is described in this entry. Its antigen is currently unknown. These data originate in a study of cytomegalovirus exposure and HLA in healthy donors. For the study at large: Samples from HLA-typed donors yielded about 85 million unique TCRs in an early data release. Regarding the study as a whole: Across donors, most TCRs were seen rarely, yet some public ones were widespread.

PCR used 60 Vbeta primers and 13 Jbeta primers. Generated by immunoSEQ multiplex PCR, the TCRdb table keeps only in-frame clones and is missing some. Of roughly 150,000 clones listed, approximately 80% are singletons. The CDR3 covers 14 residues. J was trimmed by 4 bases and V by 7 bases; bases with no gene match: 7. Germline CDR1 MNHNS, CDR2 SASEGT. The receptor was isolated from a woman aged 18-30 years in good health and CMV-seronegative. V and J are TRBV6-1 and TRBJ1-3; 7 bases match TRBD1. Material for sequencing was PBMCs. The CDR3 sequence is CASKGDSAGNTIYF. The CDR3 DNA sequence: TGTGCCAGCAAAGGGGACAGCGCCGGAAACACCATATATTTT.